This T cell receptor beta chain was captured by sequencing in a study of blood T cell repertoires in COVID-19. The CDR3 totals 16 residues. The V end lost 5 bases, the J end lost 2 bases, and 18 bases lay between the germline ends. Germline V CDR1 and CDR2: LGHDT, YNNKEL (reference sequence). Some clones are missing from TCRdb's copy, which holds only in-frame ones; the method was immunoSEQ multiplex PCR. The data contain approximately 400,000 clones, around 84% of them singletons. The chain employs TRBV3-1 (or the pseudogene TRBV3-2) and TRBJ1-2; D is unresolved. The receptor was derived from a human donor with acute or convalescent COVID-19. The donor label of this sample is uncertain. Sequencing was carried out using peripheral blood. CDR3 residues: CASSSGNDKLNYGYTF. The CDR3 nucleotides are TGTGCCAGCAGCTCGGGGAATGACAAATTGAACTATGGCTACACCTTC.